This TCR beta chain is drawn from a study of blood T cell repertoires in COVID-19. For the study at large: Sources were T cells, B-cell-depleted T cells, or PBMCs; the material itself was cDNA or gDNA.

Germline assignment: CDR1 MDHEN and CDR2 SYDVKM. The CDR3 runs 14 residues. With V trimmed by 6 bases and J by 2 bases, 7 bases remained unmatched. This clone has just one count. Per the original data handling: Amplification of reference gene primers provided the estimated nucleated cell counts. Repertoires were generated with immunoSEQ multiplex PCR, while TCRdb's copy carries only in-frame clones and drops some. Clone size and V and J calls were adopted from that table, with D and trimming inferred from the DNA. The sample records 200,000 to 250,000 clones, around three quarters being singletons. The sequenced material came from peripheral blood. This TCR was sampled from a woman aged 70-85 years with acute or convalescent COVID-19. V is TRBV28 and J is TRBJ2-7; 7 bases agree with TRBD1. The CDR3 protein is CASSLGGRTYEQYF. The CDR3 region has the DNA TGTGCCAGCAGCCTAGGGGGCAGGACCTACGAGCAGTACTTC.